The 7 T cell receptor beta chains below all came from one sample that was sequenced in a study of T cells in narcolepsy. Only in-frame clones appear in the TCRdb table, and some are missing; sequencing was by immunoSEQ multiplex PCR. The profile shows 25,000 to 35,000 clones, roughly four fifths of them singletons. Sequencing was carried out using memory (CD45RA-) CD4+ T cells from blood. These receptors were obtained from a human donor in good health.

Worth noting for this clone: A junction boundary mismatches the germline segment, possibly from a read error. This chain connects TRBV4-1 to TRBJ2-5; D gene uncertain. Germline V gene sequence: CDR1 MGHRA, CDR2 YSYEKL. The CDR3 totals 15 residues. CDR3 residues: CASSQSYSPREAQYF. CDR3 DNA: TGCGCCAGCAGCCAAAGTTACAGCCCAAGAGAGGCCCAGTACTTC.

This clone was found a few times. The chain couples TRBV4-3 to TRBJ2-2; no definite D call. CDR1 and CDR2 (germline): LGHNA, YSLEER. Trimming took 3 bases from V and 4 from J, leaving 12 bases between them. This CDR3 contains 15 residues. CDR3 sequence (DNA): TGCGCCAGCAGCCACTCTGCGGCCTTCACCGGGGAGCTGTTTTTT. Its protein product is CASSHSAAFTGELFF.

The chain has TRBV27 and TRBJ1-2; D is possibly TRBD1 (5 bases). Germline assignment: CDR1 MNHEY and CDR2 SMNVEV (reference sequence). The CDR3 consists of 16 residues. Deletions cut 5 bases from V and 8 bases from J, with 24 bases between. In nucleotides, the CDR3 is TGTGCCAGCAGTCTTAGCCGCCCCGGGGGAGAATACGGCTACACCTTC. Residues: CASSLSRPGGEYGYTF.

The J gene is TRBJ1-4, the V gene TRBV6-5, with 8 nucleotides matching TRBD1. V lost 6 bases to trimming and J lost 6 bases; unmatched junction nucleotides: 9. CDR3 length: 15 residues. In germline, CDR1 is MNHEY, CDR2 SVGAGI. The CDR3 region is CASRCRGRADEKLFF. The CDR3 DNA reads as TGTGCCAGCAGGTGCAGGGGGCGAGCGGATGAAAAACTGTTTTTT.

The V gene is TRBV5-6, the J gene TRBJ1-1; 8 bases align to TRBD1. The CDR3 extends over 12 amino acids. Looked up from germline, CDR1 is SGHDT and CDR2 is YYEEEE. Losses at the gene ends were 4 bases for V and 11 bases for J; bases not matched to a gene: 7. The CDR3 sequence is CASSRGQGQAFF. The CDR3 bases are TGTGCCAGCAGCCGCGGACAGGGACAGGCTTTCTTT.

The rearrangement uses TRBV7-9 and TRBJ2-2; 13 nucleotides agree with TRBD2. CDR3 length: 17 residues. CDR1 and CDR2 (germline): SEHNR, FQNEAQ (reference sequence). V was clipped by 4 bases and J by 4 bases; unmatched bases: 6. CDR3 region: CASSSGLAGALTGELFF. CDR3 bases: TGTGCCAGCAGCTCCGGACTAGCGGGGGCCCTCACCGGGGAGCTGTTTTTT.

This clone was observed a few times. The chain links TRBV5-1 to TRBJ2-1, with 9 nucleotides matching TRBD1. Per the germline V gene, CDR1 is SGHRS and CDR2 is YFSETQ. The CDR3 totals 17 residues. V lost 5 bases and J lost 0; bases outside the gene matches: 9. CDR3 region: CASSLGGQGSSYNEQFF. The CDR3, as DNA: TGCGCCAGCAGTCTAGGGGGACAGGGAAGCTCCTACAATGAGCAGTTCTTC.